A selection of T cell receptor beta chains follows, all from one sample in a study of T cells in Graves' hyperthyroidism and ophthalmopathy. TCRdb re-derived calls from the multiplex PCR reads in MiXCR, one entry per CDR3 protein. Of 90,000 to 120,000 distinct CDR3 sequences listed, about a sixth are singletons. Sample: blood. The receptors here all came from a woman aged 45-65 years with Graves' hyperthyroidism. Each CDR3 is given with its conserved first and last residue. Fields, in order: D gene, V gene, J gene, CDR3 protein. D genes are given only for firm matches.

d_gene: TRBD1
v_gene: TRBV10-3
j_gene: TRBJ1-5
CDR3aa: CAISSGQGSNQPQHF

d_gene: TRBD1
v_gene: TRBV3-1
j_gene: TRBJ2-7
CDR3aa: CASSQGTGDEQYF

d_gene: -
v_gene: TRBV13
j_gene: TRBJ2-1
CDR3aa: CASDRTDNEQFF

d_gene: -
v_gene: TRBV30
j_gene: TRBJ1-6
CDR3aa: CAWSVGLPKAPLHF

d_gene: -
v_gene: TRBV3-1
j_gene: TRBJ2-2
CDR3aa: CASSLRDGGELFF

d_gene: -
v_gene: TRBV29-1
j_gene: TRBJ1-1
CDR3aa: CSVEKGGNTEAFF

d_gene: -
v_gene: TRBV24-1
j_gene: TRBJ2-1
CDR3aa: CATSDLRGVNEQFF

d_gene: TRBD1
v_gene: TRBV28
j_gene: TRBJ2-7
CDR3aa: CASSHRGPYEQYF

d_gene: -
v_gene: TRBV18
j_gene: TRBJ1-5
CDR3aa: CASSPWFQGQPQHF

d_gene: -
v_gene: TRBV3-1
j_gene: TRBJ1-1
CDR3aa: CASSYVTGLVTEAFF

d_gene: TRBD1
v_gene: TRBV2
j_gene: TRBJ2-7
CDR3aa: CASSEVQGARGEQYF

d_gene: TRBD2
v_gene: TRBV5-1
j_gene: TRBJ2-3
CDR3aa: CASRSSGRTVSNTDTQYF

d_gene: -
v_gene: TRBV28
j_gene: TRBJ1-4
CDR3aa: CASSSPDGQPRGEKLFF

d_gene: -
v_gene: TRBV5-1
j_gene: TRBJ2-1
CDR3aa: CASSLDNEQFF

d_gene: TRBD2
v_gene: TRBV20-1
j_gene: TRBJ2-5
CDR3aa: CSARDGSSGLQETQYF

d_gene: TRBD1
v_gene: TRBV20-1
j_gene: TRBJ2-2
CDR3aa: CSAPGTGSIGELFF

d_gene: -
v_gene: TRBV28
j_gene: TRBJ2-5
CDR3aa: CASSLPGRVETQYF

d_gene: -
v_gene: TRBV5-1
j_gene: TRBJ2-1
CDR3aa: CASSLGGSVLDEQFF

d_gene: TRBD2
v_gene: TRBV7-2
j_gene: TRBJ2-7
CDR3aa: CASSHRLAGGPGEQYF

d_gene: TRBD2
v_gene: TRBV2
j_gene: TRBJ2-1
CDR3aa: CASTIAGSSYNEQFF

d_gene: -
v_gene: TRBV2
j_gene: TRBJ1-3
CDR3aa: CASSATNLDSGNTIYF

d_gene: -
v_gene: TRBV7-9
j_gene: TRBJ2-4
CDR3aa: CASSRRDKHIQYF

d_gene: -
v_gene: TRBV6-1
j_gene: TRBJ1-5
CDR3aa: CASIRAALSNQPQHF

d_gene: -
v_gene: TRBV6-1
j_gene: TRBJ2-3
CDR3aa: CASSPGLGSDTQYF

d_gene: TRBD1
v_gene: TRBV2
j_gene: TRBJ1-2
CDR3aa: CASRVPTAGGKGGYTF

d_gene: TRBD2
v_gene: TRBV7-6
j_gene: TRBJ2-1
CDR3aa: CASSEGTSGTYNEQFF

d_gene: -
v_gene: TRBV29-1
j_gene: TRBJ1-2
CDR3aa: CSVDGTGLSGYTF

d_gene: TRBD1
v_gene: TRBV28
j_gene: TRBJ2-1
CDR3aa: CASSSSGTVGNNEQFF

d_gene: -
v_gene: TRBV7-3
j_gene: TRBJ2-1
CDR3aa: CASSFDGSSSYNEQFF

d_gene: -
v_gene: TRBV18
j_gene: TRBJ2-2
CDR3aa: CASSQAEVTGELFF

d_gene: TRBD1
v_gene: TRBV5-1
j_gene: TRBJ1-2
CDR3aa: CASSLGQVFGYGYTF

d_gene: -
v_gene: TRBV7-3
j_gene: TRBJ2-3
CDR3aa: CASSVISTDTQYF

d_gene: -
v_gene: TRBV6-1
j_gene: TRBJ2-1
CDR3aa: CANQRDFYNEQFF

d_gene: -
v_gene: TRBV7-9
j_gene: TRBJ1-3
CDR3aa: CASTPRGTASGNTIYF

d_gene: -
v_gene: TRBV11-2
j_gene: TRBJ2-2
CDR3aa: CASSDSLGLGNSGELFF

d_gene: -
v_gene: TRBV28
j_gene: TRBJ2-2
CDR3aa: CASSSQLGVKPGELFF

d_gene: -
v_gene: TRBV7-9
j_gene: TRBJ1-3
CDR3aa: CASSLVGFAGNTIYF

d_gene: TRBD1
v_gene: TRBV12-3/TRBV12-4
j_gene: TRBJ1-1
CDR3aa: CASSQTGGGNTEAFF

d_gene: -
v_gene: TRBV20-1
j_gene: TRBJ2-1
CDR3aa: CSARRRTDQFF

d_gene: -
v_gene: TRBV27
j_gene: TRBJ1-1
CDR3aa: CASSVGASAYTEAFF

d_gene: -
v_gene: TRBV6-6
j_gene: TRBJ1-6
CDR3aa: CASSYSQGFNSPLHF

d_gene: -
v_gene: TRBV19
j_gene: TRBJ2-5
CDR3aa: CASSVGEPQETQYF

d_gene: -
v_gene: TRBV7-2
j_gene: TRBJ2-4
CDR3aa: CASSLGQRNIQYF

d_gene: -
v_gene: TRBV30
j_gene: TRBJ1-1
CDR3aa: CAWMKTEAFF

d_gene: -
v_gene: TRBV7-9
j_gene: TRBJ1-1
CDR3aa: CASSLISTEAFF

d_gene: -
v_gene: TRBV20-1
j_gene: TRBJ1-2
CDR3aa: CSARDTAGSYGYTF

d_gene: TRBD2
v_gene: TRBV9
j_gene: TRBJ2-3
CDR3aa: CASSVLSGSPPDTQYF

d_gene: -
v_gene: TRBV2
j_gene: TRBJ2-1
CDR3aa: CASKRAGEQFF

d_gene: -
v_gene: TRBV7-3
j_gene: TRBJ2-2
CDR3aa: CASSLASPGELFF

d_gene: -
v_gene: TRBV7-9
j_gene: TRBJ1-5
CDR3aa: CASSDRRNQPQHF

d_gene: -
v_gene: TRBV11-1
j_gene: TRBJ1-5
CDR3aa: CASSKDGQPNQPQHF

d_gene: -
v_gene: TRBV18
j_gene: TRBJ2-1
CDR3aa: CASSLDQGDEQFF

d_gene: -
v_gene: TRBV20-1
j_gene: TRBJ2-1
CDR3aa: CSAAIGALTYNEQFF

d_gene: -
v_gene: TRBV20-1
j_gene: TRBJ2-1
CDR3aa: CSASVGLHTQLRKQFF

d_gene: TRBD1
v_gene: TRBV5-1
j_gene: TRBJ2-2
CDR3aa: CASRTGGSTGELFF

d_gene: -
v_gene: TRBV28
j_gene: TRBJ1-5
CDR3aa: CASSQRLSNQPQHF

d_gene: TRBD2
v_gene: TRBV4-1
j_gene: TRBJ2-7
CDR3aa: CASSQFSGSYEQYF

d_gene: -
v_gene: TRBV28
j_gene: TRBJ1-5
CDR3aa: CASSKRQSRNQPQHF

d_gene: -
v_gene: TRBV19
j_gene: TRBJ1-2
CDR3aa: CASIGRNYGYTF